The 5 T cell receptor beta chains in this list originate from one sample, sequenced in a study of T cell changes during pregnancy in multiple sclerosis. Data came from immunoSEQ multiplex PCR; TCRdb stores just in-frame clones and leaves some out. Found here are 95,000 to 150,000 clones, roughly 92% of them singletons; the top ten hold 6% to 7%. The specimen comprised peripheral blood, sampled before pregnancy. The origin of the receptors is a female donor with multiple sclerosis, enrolled in a pregnancy study.

This clone was found a few times. The rearrangement joins TRBV27 to TRBJ2-7; perhaps TRBD2 as D (6 bases). Trimming took 8 bases from V and 7 from J, leaving 21 bases between them. Germline loops: CDR1 MNHEY, CDR2 SMNVEV (reference sequence). The length of the CDR3 is 14 residues. For the CDR3, the DNA is TGTGCCAGCTCTACTTCCGGGACTCCCTTAGAGCAGTACTTC. It encodes CASSTSGTPLEQYF.

The chain joins TRBV7-3 to TRBJ1-1; tentative D call: TRBD1 (5 bases). This CDR3 is 12 amino acids long. CDR1 is SGHTA, CDR2 FQGTGA, per germline. V lost 1 base and J 8 bases, leaving 8 bases between the germline ends. The chain's CDR3 is CASSLNGGEAFF. Here the CDR3 DNA reads TGTGCCAGCAGCTTAAATGGGGGGGAAGCTTTCTTT.

The genes are TRBV27 and TRBJ2-3; 7 positions match TRBD2. The V gene end was trimmed by 5 bases and the J gene end by 5 bases; junction bases not matched to a gene: 16. The germline V gene encodes CDR1 MNHEY and CDR2 SMNVEV (reference sequence). The CDR3 consists of 17 residues. CDR3 amino acids: CASSPMRLAGAIDTQYF. CDR3 bases: TGTGCCAGCAGTCCGATGAGATTGGCGGGAGCGATAGATACGCAGTATTTT.

On this clone: One end of the junction varies from germline; a read error may be responsible. The chain joins TRBV5-1 to TRBJ2-1, with 9 nucleotides matching TRBD2. From germline, CDR1 is SGHRS and CDR2 YFSETQ. The CDR3 consists of 20 residues. The CDR3 bases are TGCGCCGGCAGCTTGTCGGGCGGGACTAGCACGTTTCGATTATTCAATGAGCAGTTCTTC. It yields the protein CAGSLSGGTSTFRLFNEQFF. Together with reference TRBV5-1 and TRBJ2-1, the CDR3 gives the full variable domain: KAGVTQTPRYLIKTRGQQVTLSCSPISGHRSVSWYQQTPGQGLQFLFEYFSETQRNKGNFPGRFSGRQFSNSRSEMNVSTLELGDSALYLCAGSLSGGTSTFRLFNEQFFGPGTRLTVL.

The V call is TRBV5-4, the J call TRBJ2-7, with 7 positions matching TRBD1. CDR1 is SGHNT, CDR2 YYREEE, per germline (reference sequence). V was pared by 6 bases and J by 7 bases, with 7 bases of the junction left unmatched. This CDR3 comprises 12 residues. The CDR3 spells CASTPSGGEQYF. The CDR3 nucleotides are TGTGCCAGCACACCCTCAGGGGGAGAGCAGTACTTC.